The 8 T cell receptor beta chains in this list originate from one sample, sequenced in a study of cytomegalovirus exposure and HLA in healthy donors. It was with 60 Vbeta and 13 Jbeta primers that the PCR ran. The data were produced by immunoSEQ multiplex PCR, yet TCRdb's version contains in-frame clones alone and is incomplete. The sample yields some 72,000 clones, of which the top ten take up roughly 0.9%. The sequenced sample consisted of PBMCs. These receptors were collected from a boy aged 5-17 years in good health and CMV-seronegative.

The chain carries TRBV6-1 and TRBJ2-3, with TRBD1 as a possible D gene (6 bases). Germline CDR1 is MNHNS and CDR2 is SASEGT. V lost 8 bases and J lost 2, with 11 bases in between. The CDR3 covers 13 residues. CDR3 in DNA: TGTGCCAGCCACAGGGAGCACACAGATACGCAGTATTTT. The encoded protein is CASHREHTDTQYF.

The V gene is TRBV4-1, the J gene TRBJ1-5; D gene ambiguous. With 4 bases removed from V and 2 bases from J, the gap between germline ends came to 12 bases. The CDR3 length is 15 residues. Germline V lookup: CDR1 MGHRA, CDR2 YSYEKL. The CDR3 DNA reads as TGCGCCAGCAGCCCTGAGAGGGCCGGCAATCAGCCCCAGCATTTT. Translation: CASSPERAGNQPQHF.

This chain links TRBV11-2 with TRBJ1-6; 8 bases line up with TRBD1. V lost 1 base to trimming and J lost 19 bases; unmatched junction nucleotides: 9. Per the germline V gene, CDR1 is SGHAT and CDR2 is FQNNGV. This CDR3 region has 13 residues. As DNA, the CDR3 is TGTGCCAGCAGCTTAGGCGACAGGGGTTGGGTGCACTTT. It yields the protein CASSLGDRGWVHF.

The chain uses TRBV9 and TRBJ1-1, with D perhaps TRBD1 (5 bases). CDR1 SGDLS and CDR2 YYNGEE come from the germline V gene. The CDR3 runs to 15 residues. V was cut by 0 bases and J by 1 base, with 10 bases left in between. The CDR3 loop is CASSVGPGGNTEAFF. The CDR3 nucleotides read TGTGCCAGCAGCGTAGGCCCGGGGGGGAACACTGAAGCTTTCTTT. Full variable domain (outside the CDR3, taken from reference TRBV9 and TRBJ1-1): DSGVTQTPKHLITATGQRVTLRCSPRSGDLSVYWYQQSLDQGLQFLIQYYNGEERAKGNILERFSAQQFPDLHSELNLSSLELGDSALYFCASSVGPGGNTEAFFGQGTRLTVV.

The rearrangement links TRBV6-5 to TRBJ1-1; tentatively, D is TRBD1 (5 bases). Trimming left V 6 bases short and J 3 bases short, with 11 bases between. The germline CDR1 and CDR2 sequences are MNHEY and SVGAGI. The CDR3 has 13 residues. The CDR3 nucleotides are TGTGCCAGCAGGGCCTGGGGGGACACTGAAGCTTTCTTT. This translates into CASRAWGDTEAFF.

The chain combines TRBV5-1 with TRBJ2-5; D ambiguous. Germline lookup yields CDR1 SGHRS and CDR2 YFSETQ. The CDR3 sequence is 12 residues long. The ends were cut back, 7 bases at V and 4 bases at J, with 11 bases in the middle. The CDR3 sequence: CASAYSGETQYF. CDR3 coding DNA: TGCGCCAGCGCGTATAGTGGAGAGACCCAGTACTTC.

The gene calls are TRBV10-3 and TRBJ2-7; D perhaps matches TRBD1 (5 bases). V lost 0 bases to trimming and J lost 3 bases, with 15 bases between them. Germline V lookup: CDR1 ENHRY, CDR2 SYGVKD. CDR3 length: 16 residues. The CDR3 loop reads CAISESRPGLDYEQYF. CDR3 sequence (DNA): TGTGCCATCAGTGAGTCCAGGCCAGGGCTTGACTACGAGCAGTACTTC.

This rearrangement joins TRBV4-2 to TRBJ2-7; 9 positions match TRBD1. Per germline, CDR1 LGHNA and CDR2 YNFKEQ. CDR3 size: 16 residues. V dropped 0 bases and J dropped 6; count of bases not matched to a gene: 9. Here the CDR3 reads CASSQDWDRATAEQYF. The CDR3 nucleotides read TGTGCCAGCAGCCAAGATTGGGACAGGGCGACTGCCGAGCAGTACTTC.